This T cell receptor (beta chain) stems from a study of T cell repertoires in cytomegalovirus infection (dated by TCRdb to between 2018 and 2021). Study-level background: Alongside well-studied HLA-B-restricted epitopes, the peptide stimulations were aimed at recently identified HLA-C-restricted CMV epitopes, whose presentation resists viral immunomodulation. The HLA type of each donor mattered for the analysis, because public TCR beta signatures pointed to carriage of CMV infection along with the matching HLA type.

The run used an Illumina HiSeq 1500. TCRdb took the public reads, trimmed them with fastp at Q25, ran MiXCR for clone calling and kept in-frame beta chains. Rows matching on CDR3 protein sequence are summarized as one entry with the most common DNA and genes. This sample comprises some 500,000 distinct CDR3 sequences, around 40% of them detected only once. 40% to 60% of the sample is held by the ten biggest clonotypes. With regard to this clonotype: It lacks a known antigen. The input lacks base qualities; no much larger clone sits a single base away.

Per the publication, the treatment or condition label means: in vitro stimulation with specific CMV peptide epitopes to enrich CMV-specific T cells. Beyond this particular receptor, the publication reports: In both this cohort and an independent roughly 360-donor cohort, the cumulative frequency of public TCR beta family members distinguished carriers of CMV infection plus the relevant HLA type. The ex vivo response was dominated by HLA-C-restricted CMV-specific TCR beta clonotypes, which also provided the single most frequent clonotype in two of eight donors.

From the cysteine up to the phenylalanine, the CDR3 has a length of 15 residues. The read is trimmed to its CDR3 DNA, 45 bases read in frame from base 1. Trimming accounts for 1 base at V and 10 bases at J, while the number of junction bases matched to no gene is 5. The germline V gene encodes CDR1 SGHAT and CDR2 FQNNGV. This TCR was sampled from a human donor in good health (CMV status not recorded). Some clones in this sample may be carry-over from other donors' samples. Sequences were derived from cultured PBMCs, sampled from culture after CMV antigen stimulation. This chain is built from TRBV11-2 and TRBJ2-1; 12 central nucleotides agree with TRBD2. DNA sequence: TGTGCCAGCAGCTTAGGGACTAGCGGGGCCGGCGAGCAGTTCTTC. It translates to CASSLGTSGAGEQFF.